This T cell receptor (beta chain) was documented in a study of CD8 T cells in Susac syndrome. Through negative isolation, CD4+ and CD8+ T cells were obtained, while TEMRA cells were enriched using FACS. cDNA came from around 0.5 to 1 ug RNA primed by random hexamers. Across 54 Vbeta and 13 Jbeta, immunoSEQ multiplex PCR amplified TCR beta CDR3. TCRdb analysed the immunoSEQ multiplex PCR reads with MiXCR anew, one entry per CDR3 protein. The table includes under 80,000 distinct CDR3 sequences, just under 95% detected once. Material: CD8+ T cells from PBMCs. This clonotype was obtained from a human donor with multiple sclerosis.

As DNA, the CDR3 is TGTGCCAGCAGTGAACCAGCGAGGATCACCTGGGTAACGCAGTATTTT. Translating gives CASSEPARITWVTQYF. The chain joins TRBV2 to TRBJ2-3; D is ambiguous. V shed 2 bases and J shed 9 bases, with 21 bases lying between them. Germline loops: CDR1 SNHLY, CDR2 FYNNEI. This CDR3 contains 16 residues.